The 32 T cell receptor beta chains reported below all come from one sample, sequenced in a study of cytomegalovirus exposure and HLA in healthy donors. The study ran its PCR with 60 Vbeta and 13 Jbeta primers. Clones were sequenced by immunoSEQ multiplex PCR, and TCRdb holds only the in-frame ones, with some missing. The table includes 220,000 or so clones, about 78% detected once. Sequencing was carried out using PBMCs. Receptors originate from a male donor in good health and CMV-seronegative.

CDR3 DNA sequence: TGTGCCAGCAGTGTAGGTAGCGTTGAGTTCTACGAGCAGTACTTC. Protein sequence: CASSVGSVEFYEQYF. This chain joins TRBV2 and TRBJ2-7, with D tentatively TRBD2 (5 bases). The germline V gene encodes CDR1 SNHLY and CDR2 FYNNEI. V dropped 4 bases and J dropped 3 bases, with 16 bases sitting between them. This CDR3 contains 15 residues.

The chain is built from TRBV27 and TRBJ2-7; TRBD1 agrees at 9 bases. Germline V gene lookup returns CDR1 MNHEY and CDR2 SMNVEV (reference sequence). J lost 6 bases, V lost 1 base, and 7 bases had no gene match. The CDR3 sequence is 15 residues long. As DNA, the CDR3 is TGTGCCAGCAGTTTATTGACAGGGGGAATGGGCGAGCAGTACTTC. Protein sequence: CASSLLTGGMGEQYF.

The chain carries TRBV9 and TRBJ2-3; possibly TRBD1 for D (5 bases). CDR1 and CDR2 from the germline V gene are SGDLS and YYNGEE. The V end was cut by 3 bases, the J end by 2 bases, with 10 bases between. This CDR3 is 14 amino acids long. The CDR3 protein is CASSDQGNTDTQYF. The CDR3 DNA follows: TGTGCCAGCAGCGACCAGGGAAACACAGATACGCAGTATTTT.

This chain uses TRBV7-3 with TRBJ2-1; D is undetermined. This CDR3 region has 13 residues. V lost 5 bases to trimming and J lost 5 bases, with 10 bases between them. From germline, CDR1 is SGHTA and CDR2 FQGTGA. For the CDR3, the DNA is TGTGCCAGCAGCGAGTTTACAGACAATGAGCAGTTCTTC. It codes for CASSEFTDNEQFF.

The CDR3 coding sequence is TGCGCCAGCAGCGTTACTACCGGGACAGCTTCCTATGGCTACACCTTC. The encoded protein is CASSVTTGTASYGYTF. The rearrangement uses TRBV5-1 and TRBJ1-2, with 7 bases that match TRBD1. The CDR3 totals 16 residues. V trimming: 4 bases; J trimming: 4 bases; junction bases outside the gene matches: 13. CDR1 and CDR2 from the germline V gene are SGHRS and YFSETQ.

This clone was detected once. The chain's CDR3 is CASSVGLAGTDTQYF. The CDR3, as DNA: TGTGCCAGCAGCGTAGGACTAGCGGGGACAGATACGCAGTATTTT. The rearrangement uses TRBV9 and TRBJ2-3; TRBD2 aligns across 11 bases. Trimming took 0 bases from V and 3 from J; bases not matched to a gene: 0. The CDR3 consists of 15 residues. Germline V gene data show CDR1 as SGDLS and CDR2 as YYNGEE.

The rearrangement uses TRBV10-3 and TRBJ1-4; tentatively, D is TRBD1 (5 bases). The ends were cut back, 2 bases at V and 4 bases at J, with 17 bases in the middle. Per germline, CDR1 ENHRY and CDR2 SYGVKD. CDR3 length equals 17 residues. The CDR3 spells CAISEAPRGSINEKLFF. CDR3 bases: TGTGCCATCAGTGAGGCCCCCCGGGGGTCAATTAATGAAAAACTGTTTTTT.

J is TRBJ1-2 and V is TRBV28; tentative D call: TRBD1 (6 bases). This CDR3 is 16 amino acids long. Between the trimmed V and J ends, which lost 6 bases and 3 bases, there was a span of 20 bases. Germline CDR1 reads MDHEN; CDR2 reads SYDVKM. The CDR3, as DNA: TGTGCCAGCAGGACGGAGGGGGGGGCAAGCTACTATGGCTACACCTTC. Its protein is CASRTEGGASYYGYTF.

The count of this clone is one. The V call is TRBV9, the J call TRBJ1-2; D call uncertain. Trimming shortened V by 3 bases and J by 6 bases, and 9 bases separated the two germline ends. The germline gives CDR1 SGDLS, CDR2 YYNGEE. This CDR3 is 12 amino acids long. Here the CDR3 reads CASSDRVDGYTF. In DNA form, the CDR3 reads TGTGCCAGCAGCGACCGGGTCGATGGCTACACCTTC.

V gene TRBV10-2 combines with J gene TRBJ2-7; TRBD2 aligns across 8 bases. Germline CDR1 is WSHSY and CDR2 is SAAADI. The junction had 3 bases not matched to a gene; V was cut back by 0 bases and J by 2 bases. CDR3 length: 15 residues. The DNA for the CDR3 is TGCGCCAGCAGTGAGTCCGGCGGGAGGACCTACGAGCAGTACTTC. It is translated as CASSESGGRTYEQYF.

This rearrangement joins TRBV2 to TRBJ2-2; 13 positions match TRBD2. Germline CDR1 reads SNHLY; CDR2 reads FYNNEI. CDR3 length: 17 residues. V shed 6 bases and J 8 bases; nucleotides not matched to a gene: 12. CDR3: CASSDPGLAGTAGELFF. The DNA for the CDR3 is TGTGCCAGCAGCGATCCGGGACTAGCGGGAACGGCGGGGGAGCTGTTTTTT.

Note on this clone: Compared with germline, one end of the junction differs, possibly owing to a read error. The chain couples TRBV7-7 to TRBJ2-5; 9 bases fit TRBD1. The CDR3 contains 15 residues. Germline V gene sequence: CDR1 SSHAT, CDR2 FNYEAQ (reference sequence). The CDR3 loop reads CASSLTGGNQETQYF. The CDR3 DNA reads as TGTGCTAGCAGCTTGACAGGGGGGAACCAAGAGACCCAGTACTTC.

The chain joins TRBV4-1 to TRBJ1-5; D is unclear. CDR1 and CDR2 (germline): MGHRA, YSYEKL. Trimming shortened V by 3 bases and J by 2 bases, and 14 bases separated the two germline ends. This CDR3 has 16 residues. CDR3 in amino acids: CASSQVEAVGNQPQHF. The CDR3 DNA reads as TGCGCCAGCAGCCAGGTTGAAGCGGTGGGCAATCAGCCCCAGCATTTT.

This chain links TRBV19 with TRBJ2-3; 11 bases fit TRBD2. Looked up from germline, CDR1 is LNHDA and CDR2 is SQIVND (reference sequence). The CDR3 extends over 15 amino acids. The V segment lost 7 bases and the J segment 6 bases; nucleotides outside the gene matches: 9. The CDR3: CASKAVAGGPDTQYF. CDR3 sequence (DNA): TGTGCCAGTAAGGCGGTAGCGGGAGGGCCGGATACGCAGTATTTT.

The gene calls are TRBV2 and TRBJ2-3; D perhaps matches TRBD1 (6 bases). Trimming shortened V by 2 bases and J by 0 bases, and 12 bases separated the two germline ends. Germline CDR1 and CDR2: SNHLY and FYNNEI. The CDR3 length is 16 residues. DNA for the CDR3: TGTGCCAGCAGTGAAAGGGGGATACTGAGCACAGATACGCAGTATTTT. As protein: CASSERGILSTDTQYF. Looking up the rest from reference TRBV2 and TRBJ2-3 gives the full variable domain: EPEVTQTPSHQVTQMGQEVILRCVPISNHLYFYWYRQILGQKVEFLVSFYNNEISEKSEIFDDQFSVERPDGSNFTLKIRSTKLEDSAMYFCASSERGILSTDTQYFGPGTRLTVL.

The gene calls are TRBV5-1 and TRBJ1-1; D unresolved. V lost 0 bases and J lost 2, with 11 bases in between. This CDR3 is built from 15 residues. The germline V gene has CDR1 SGHRS and CDR2 YFSETQ. The CDR3 DNA reads as TGCGCCAGCAGCTTGGTCCGGCAGGCAAACACTGAAGCTTTCTTT. This translates into CASSLVRQANTEAFF.

The chain recombines TRBV5-1 with TRBJ2-6; TRBD1 agrees at 8 bases. V was clipped by 1 base and J by 4 bases; unmatched bases: 7. CDR3 size: 17 residues. Germline V lookup: CDR1 SGHRS, CDR2 YFSETQ. The chain's CDR3 is CASSLWAGGAGANVLTF. In nucleotides, the CDR3 is TGCGCCAGCAGCTTGTGGGCAGGGGGCGCCGGGGCCAACGTCCTGACTTTC.

The CDR3 region has the DNA TGTGCCAGCAGTTTATGGCTAGCGGGAGACGAGGCTCCAGGCACAGATACGCAGTATTTT. It specifies CASSLWLAGDEAPGTDTQYF. The rearrangement links TRBV27 to TRBJ2-3, with 10 bases that match TRBD2. The CDR3 loop spans 20 amino acids. J gave up 1 base and V 1 base, and 14 bases lay outside the gene matches. Germline CDR1 MNHEY, CDR2 SMNVEV (reference sequence).

V gene TRBV5-6 combines with J gene TRBJ1-1; weak D call: TRBD1 (6 bases). The CDR3 sequence is 14 residues long. Deletions cut 4 bases from V and 4 bases from J, with 14 bases between. Germline loops: CDR1 SGHDT, CDR2 YYEEEE. CDR3 nucleotide sequence: TGTGCCAGCAGCGAGGGGGATGTTGGCACTGAAGCTTTCTTT. This translates into CASSEGDVGTEAFF.

The V gene is TRBV7-2, the J gene TRBJ2-1, with D perhaps TRBD2 (5 bases). V gave up 6 bases and J gave up 3 bases, with 9 bases separating them. Germline V gene lookup returns CDR1 SGHTA and CDR2 FQGNSA. CDR3 size: 13 residues. For the CDR3, the DNA is TGTGCCAGCAGATCGGGGAACTACAATGAGCAGTTCTTC. This codes for CASRSGNYNEQFF.

This rearrangement joins TRBV15 to TRBJ1-5, with D perhaps TRBD1 (5 bases). The CDR3 totals 17 residues. Germline CDR1 and CDR2: LNHNV and YYDKDF (reference sequence). The germline V and J ends were trimmed by 2 bases and 0 bases, with 14 bases remaining between them. The DNA of the CDR3 is TGTGCCACCAGCAGACCCTCGGGGGGAAATAGCAATCAGCCCCAGCATTTT. This translates into CATSRPSGGNSNQPQHF.

J is TRBJ1-4 and V is TRBV2; maybe TRBD1 (5 bases). V lost 4 bases to trimming and J lost 12 bases, with 9 bases between them. The CDR3 is made up of 11 amino acids. Germline CDR1 reads SNHLY; CDR2 reads FYNNEI. The CDR3 DNA reads as TGTGCCAGCAGTGGGTCGGGGGAACTGTTTTTT. Its protein product is CASSGSGELFF.

Points on this clone: Other nucleotide sequences in the sample specify the same CDR3. The chain couples TRBV5-1 to TRBJ2-7; TRBD2 aligns across 9 bases. Germline CDR1 and CDR2: SGHRS and YFSETQ. The V gene end was trimmed by 0 bases and the J gene end by 4 bases; junction bases not matched to a gene: 5. The CDR3 length is 15 residues. Written as DNA, the CDR3 is TGCGCCAGCAGCTTGGGATTAGCGGGAGTATACGAGCAGTACTTC. This translates into CASSLGLAGVYEQYF.

The chain links TRBV7-9 to TRBJ2-5; 11 bases align to TRBD2. The V and J ends lost 4 bases and 5 bases, in that order; junction bases with no gene match: 12. The CDR3 totals 17 residues. The germline CDR1 and CDR2 sequences are SEHNR and FQNEAQ (reference sequence). The CDR3 coding sequence is TGTGCCAGCAGCTCCCGGACTAGCGGGTTGAGGGGGGAGACCCAGTACTTC. This codes for CASSSRTSGLRGETQYF.

The genes are TRBV10-1 and TRBJ2-3, with D tentatively TRBD2 (5 bases). The CDR3 contains 14 residues. Trimming took 4 bases from V and 4 from J, leaving 12 bases between them. Germline assignment: CDR1 WNHNN and CDR2 SYGVQD (reference sequence). This chain's CDR3 is CASSGELGSDTQYF. Written as DNA, the CDR3 is TGCGCCAGCAGTGGGGAGTTAGGGTCAGATACGCAGTATTTT.

This chain joins TRBV5-4 and TRBJ2-7; TRBD2 agrees at 9 bases. Germline V gene data show CDR1 as SGHNT and CDR2 as YYREEE (reference sequence). The V and J ends lost 4 bases and 3 bases, in that order; junction bases with no gene match: 8. The CDR3 extends over 15 amino acids. The CDR3 DNA reads TGTGCCAGCAGCGCCGTAGCGGGAGCCTACTACGAGCAGTACTTC. Its protein is CASSAVAGAYYEQYF.

V is TRBV18 and J is TRBJ2-7, with 9 positions matching TRBD1. Germline CDR1 is KGHSH and CDR2 is LQKENI. This CDR3 has 15 amino acids. With V trimmed by 2 bases and J by 2 bases, 4 bases remained unmatched. CDR3 DNA sequence: TGTGCCAGCTCACCAGGGACAGGGTTTCCCTACGAGCAGTACTTC. As protein: CASSPGTGFPYEQYF.

The chain is built from TRBV25-1 and TRBJ2-7; 7 nucleotides agree with TRBD2. The CDR3 totals 13 residues. Trimming took 3 bases from V and 4 from J; bases not matched to a gene: 3. Germline V gene data show CDR1 as MGHDK and CDR2 as SYGVNS. CDR3 in amino acids: CASSEGGEYEQYF. DNA of the CDR3: TGTGCCAGCAGTGAGGGGGGGGAGTACGAGCAGTACTTC.

The sample holds many counts of this clone. The gene calls are TRBV30 and TRBJ2-5, with D unclear. The germline gives CDR1 GTSNPN, CDR2 SVGIG (reference sequence). The CDR3 is made up of 13 amino acids. Deletions cut 1 base from V and 5 bases from J, with 11 bases between. The CDR3 coding sequence is TGTGCCTGGAGTGCAAGAGTACGGGAGACCCAGTACTTC. Encoded protein: CAWSARVRETQYF.

The chain combines TRBV9 with TRBJ2-2; D unresolved. With 6 bases removed from V and 7 bases from J, the gap between germline ends came to 16 bases. CDR1 and CDR2 from the germline V gene are SGDLS and YYNGEE. The CDR3 contains 14 residues. The CDR3 loop reads CASTLFSTYGELFF. In DNA form, the CDR3 reads TGTGCCAGCACCCTCTTTTCTACGTACGGGGAGCTGTTTTTT.

This clone has a handful of counts. This chain uses TRBV6-6 with TRBJ2-7; tentative D call: TRBD1 (6 bases). V dropped 7 bases and J dropped 3 bases, with 10 bases sitting between them. Germline V gene lookup returns CDR1 MNHNY and CDR2 SVGAGI (reference sequence). The CDR3 sequence is 12 residues long. In DNA form, the CDR3 reads TGTGCCAGCAAACAGGGTGACTACGAGCAGTACTTC. This translates into CASKQGDYEQYF.

The gene calls are TRBV9 and TRBJ1-1, with unresolved D. Trimming removed 3 bases at V and 1 base at J, with 7 bases between. Germline-derived CDR1 and CDR2 are SGDLS and YYNGEE. The CDR3 covers 13 residues. The CDR3: CASSELRNTEAFF. As DNA, the CDR3 is TGTGCCAGCAGCGAGCTTAGGAACACTGAAGCTTTCTTT. Combining the CDR3 with reference TRBV9 and TRBJ1-1 gives the whole variable domain DSGVTQTPKHLITATGQRVTLRCSPRSGDLSVYWYQQSLDQGLQFLIQYYNGEERAKGNILERFSAQQFPDLHSELNLSSLELGDSALYFCASSELRNTEAFFGQGTRLTVV.